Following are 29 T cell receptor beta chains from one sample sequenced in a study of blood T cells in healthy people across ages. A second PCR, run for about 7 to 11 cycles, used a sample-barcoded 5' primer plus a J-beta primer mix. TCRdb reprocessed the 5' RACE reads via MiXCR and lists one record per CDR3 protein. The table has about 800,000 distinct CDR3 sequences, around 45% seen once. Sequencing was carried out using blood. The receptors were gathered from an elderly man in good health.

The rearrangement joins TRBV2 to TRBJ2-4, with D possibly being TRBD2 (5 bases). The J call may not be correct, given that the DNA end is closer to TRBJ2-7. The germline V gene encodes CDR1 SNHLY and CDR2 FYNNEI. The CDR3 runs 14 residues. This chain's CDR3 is CASSEKRSLYEQYF. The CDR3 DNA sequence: TGTGCCAGCAGTGAAAAGCGGAGCCTCTACGAGCAGTACTTC.

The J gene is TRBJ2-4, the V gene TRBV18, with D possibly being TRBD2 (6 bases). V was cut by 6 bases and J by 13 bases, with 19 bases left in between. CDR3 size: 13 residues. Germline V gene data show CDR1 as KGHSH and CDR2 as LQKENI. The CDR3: CASSGDGTGGQYF. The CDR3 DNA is TGTGCCAGCTCCGGGGACGGGACTGGTGGGCAGTACTTC.

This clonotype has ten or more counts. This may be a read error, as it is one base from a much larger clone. CDR3 sequence reads: CSARDGYANEQYF. The CDR3 nucleotides are TGCAGTGCTAGAGACGGATACGCCAATGAGCAGTACTTC. The chain is built from TRBV20-1 and TRBJ2-5; D ambiguous. This CDR3 is built from 13 residues. Germline CDR1 DFQATT, CDR2 SNEGSKA (reference sequence). The germline V and J ends were trimmed by 0 bases and 11 bases, with 16 bases remaining between them.

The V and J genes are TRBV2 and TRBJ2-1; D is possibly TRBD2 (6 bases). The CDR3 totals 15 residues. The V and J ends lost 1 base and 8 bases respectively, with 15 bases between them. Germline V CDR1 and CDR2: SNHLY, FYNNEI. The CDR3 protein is CASSEGGEAWDEQFF. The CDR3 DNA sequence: TGTGCCAGCAGTGAAGGGGGGGAGGCGTGGGATGAGCAGTTCTTC.

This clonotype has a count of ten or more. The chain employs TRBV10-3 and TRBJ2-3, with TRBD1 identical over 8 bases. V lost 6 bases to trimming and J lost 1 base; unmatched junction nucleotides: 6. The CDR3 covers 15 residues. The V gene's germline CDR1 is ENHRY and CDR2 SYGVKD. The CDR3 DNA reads TGTGCCATCAGCGCCACGGACAGGGGCACAGATACGCAGTATTTT. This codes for CAISATDRGTDTQYF.

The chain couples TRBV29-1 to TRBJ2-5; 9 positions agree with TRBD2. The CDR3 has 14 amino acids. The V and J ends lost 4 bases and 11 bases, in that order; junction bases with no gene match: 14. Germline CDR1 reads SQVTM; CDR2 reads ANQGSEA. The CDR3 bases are TGCAGCGTTGCGGCTAGCGGGACTAACAATGAGCAGTACTTC. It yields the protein CSVAASGTNNEQYF. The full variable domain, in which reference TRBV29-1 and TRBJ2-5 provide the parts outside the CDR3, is SAVISQKPSRDICQRGTSLTIQCQVDSQVTMMFWYRQQPGQSLTLIATANQGSEATYESGFVIDKFPISRPNLTFSTLTVSNMSPEDSSIYLCSVAASGTNNEQYFGPGTRLLVL.

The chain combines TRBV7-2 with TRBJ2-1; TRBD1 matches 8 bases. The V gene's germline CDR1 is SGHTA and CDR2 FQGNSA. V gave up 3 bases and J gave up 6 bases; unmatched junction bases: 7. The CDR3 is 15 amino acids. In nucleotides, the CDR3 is TGTGCCAGCAGCTTTGGGGCCAGGGGGCTCAATGAGCAGTTCTTC. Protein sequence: CASSFGARGLNEQFF.

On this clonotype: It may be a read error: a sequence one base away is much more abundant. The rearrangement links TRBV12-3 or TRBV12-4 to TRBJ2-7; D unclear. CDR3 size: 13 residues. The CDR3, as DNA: TGTGCCTGCAGTCCCAACGGGCCCTACGAGCAGTACTTC. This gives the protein CACSPNGPYEQYF.

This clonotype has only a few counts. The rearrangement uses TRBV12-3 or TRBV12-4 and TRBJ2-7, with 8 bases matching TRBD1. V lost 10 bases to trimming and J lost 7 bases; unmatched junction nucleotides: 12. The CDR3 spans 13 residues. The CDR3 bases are TGTGCCACCCAACTGGGACAGGCGACGGAGCAGTACTTC. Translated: CATQLGQATEQYF.

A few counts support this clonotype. As DNA, the CDR3 is TGTGCCAGCAGCCAGACTAGCGGGAGGATGAACAATGAGCAGTTCTTC. Residues: CASSQTSGRMNNEQFF. The rearrangement links TRBV3-1 to TRBJ2-1, with 13 nucleotides matching TRBD2. Per the germline V gene, CDR1 is LGHDT and CDR2 is YNNKEL (reference sequence). The CDR3 is 16 residues long. V gave up 3 bases and J gave up 5 bases; unmatched junction bases: 4.

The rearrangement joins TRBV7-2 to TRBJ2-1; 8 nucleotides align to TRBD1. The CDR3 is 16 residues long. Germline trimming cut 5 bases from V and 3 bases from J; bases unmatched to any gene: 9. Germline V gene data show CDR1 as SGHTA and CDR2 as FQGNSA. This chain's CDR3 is CASSIRPTGGYNEQFF. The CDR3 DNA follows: TGTGCCAGCAGCATCCGACCTACAGGGGGCTACAATGAGCAGTTCTTC.

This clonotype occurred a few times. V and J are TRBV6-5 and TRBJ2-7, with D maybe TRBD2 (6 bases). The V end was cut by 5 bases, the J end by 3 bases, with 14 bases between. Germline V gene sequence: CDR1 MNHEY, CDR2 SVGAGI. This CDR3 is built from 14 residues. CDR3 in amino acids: CASSGLPGSYEQYF. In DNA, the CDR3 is TGTGCCAGCAGTGGACTACCGGGTAGCTACGAGCAGTACTTC.

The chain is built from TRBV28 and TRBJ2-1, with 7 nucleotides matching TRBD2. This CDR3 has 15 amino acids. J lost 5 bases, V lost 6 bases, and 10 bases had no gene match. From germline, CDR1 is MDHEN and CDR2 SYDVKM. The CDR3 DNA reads TGTGCCAGCAGCCTGGCGGCTAGCGGAAACAATGAGCAGTTCTTC. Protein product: CASSLAASGNNEQFF.

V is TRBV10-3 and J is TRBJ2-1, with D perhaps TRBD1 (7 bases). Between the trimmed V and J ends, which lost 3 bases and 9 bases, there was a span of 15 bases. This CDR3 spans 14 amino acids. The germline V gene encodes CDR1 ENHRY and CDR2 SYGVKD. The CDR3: CAISDQGGKLEQFF. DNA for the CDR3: TGTGCCATCAGTGATCAGGGGGGTAAGCTTGAGCAGTTCTTC.

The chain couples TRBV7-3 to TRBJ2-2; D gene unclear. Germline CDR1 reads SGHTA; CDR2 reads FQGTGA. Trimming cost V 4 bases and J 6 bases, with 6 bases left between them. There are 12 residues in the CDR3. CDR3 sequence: CASSSHPGELFF. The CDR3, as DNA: TGTGCCAGCAGCTCCCACCCCGGGGAGCTGTTTTTT.

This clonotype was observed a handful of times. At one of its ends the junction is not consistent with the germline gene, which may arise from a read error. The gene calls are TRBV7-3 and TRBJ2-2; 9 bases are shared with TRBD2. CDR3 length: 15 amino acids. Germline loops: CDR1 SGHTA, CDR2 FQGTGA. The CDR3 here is CASSLASGNAGELFF. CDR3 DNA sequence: TGTGCCAGCAGCTTAGCTAGCGGGAACGCCGGGGAGCTGTTTTTT.

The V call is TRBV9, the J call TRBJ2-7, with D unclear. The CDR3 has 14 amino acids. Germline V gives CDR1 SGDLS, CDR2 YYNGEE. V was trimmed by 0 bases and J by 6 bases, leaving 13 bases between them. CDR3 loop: CASSVAVTNIEQYF. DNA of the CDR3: TGTGCCAGCAGCGTAGCCGTAACCAATATCGAGCAGTACTTC.

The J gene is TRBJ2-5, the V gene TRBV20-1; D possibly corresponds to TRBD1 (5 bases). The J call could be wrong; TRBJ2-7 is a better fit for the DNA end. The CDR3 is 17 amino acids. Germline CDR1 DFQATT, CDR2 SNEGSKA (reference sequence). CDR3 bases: TGCAGTGCTATGAATTGGGGCCAGGCCGATCCTGACTACGAGCAGTACTTC. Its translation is CSAMNWGQADPDYEQYF.

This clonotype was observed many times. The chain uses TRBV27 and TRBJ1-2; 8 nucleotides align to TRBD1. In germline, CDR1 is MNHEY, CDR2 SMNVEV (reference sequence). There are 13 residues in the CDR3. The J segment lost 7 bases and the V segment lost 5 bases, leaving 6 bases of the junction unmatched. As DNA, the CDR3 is TGTGCCAGCAGTCCACAGGGGGGACGTGGCTACACCTTC. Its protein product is CASSPQGGRGYTF.

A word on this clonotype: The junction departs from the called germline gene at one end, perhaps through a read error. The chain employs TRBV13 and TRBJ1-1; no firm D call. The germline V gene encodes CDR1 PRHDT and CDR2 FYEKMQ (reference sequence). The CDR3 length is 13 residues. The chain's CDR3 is CASSLRAVLETFF. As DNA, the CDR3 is TGTGCCAGCAGCTTACGTGCAGTGCTTGAAACTTTCTTT.

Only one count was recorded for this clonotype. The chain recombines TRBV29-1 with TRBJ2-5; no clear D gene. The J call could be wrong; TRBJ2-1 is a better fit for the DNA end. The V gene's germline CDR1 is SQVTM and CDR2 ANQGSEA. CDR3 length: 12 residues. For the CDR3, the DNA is TGCAGCGTTGTGGGATCCCAAGAGACCCAGTTCTTC. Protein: CSVVGSQETQFF.

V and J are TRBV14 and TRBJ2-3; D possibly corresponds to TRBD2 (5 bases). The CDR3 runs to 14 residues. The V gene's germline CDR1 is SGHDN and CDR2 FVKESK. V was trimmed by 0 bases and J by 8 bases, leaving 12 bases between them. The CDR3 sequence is CASSQEASFSTQYF. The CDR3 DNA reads TGTGCCAGCAGCCAAGAAGCTAGCTTCTCTACGCAGTATTTT.

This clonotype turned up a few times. This CDR3 is CASSRAGTQETQYF. The CDR3 bases are TGCGCCAGCAGTAGAGCGGGCACTCAAGAGACCCAGTACTTC. The rearrangement uses TRBV5-1 and TRBJ2-5, with D perhaps matching TRBD2 (6 bases). Germline V gives CDR1 SGHRS, CDR2 YFSETQ. Trimming shortened V by 5 bases and J by 2 bases, and 13 bases separated the two germline ends. The CDR3 sequence is 14 residues long.

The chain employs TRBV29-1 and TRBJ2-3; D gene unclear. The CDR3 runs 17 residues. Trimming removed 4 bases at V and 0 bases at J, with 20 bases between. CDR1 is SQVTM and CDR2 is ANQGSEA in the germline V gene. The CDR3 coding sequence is TGCAGCGTTGTCCCGCGGTGGTCCTTATCTAGCACAGATACGCAGTATTTT. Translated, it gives CSVVPRWSLSSTDTQYF.

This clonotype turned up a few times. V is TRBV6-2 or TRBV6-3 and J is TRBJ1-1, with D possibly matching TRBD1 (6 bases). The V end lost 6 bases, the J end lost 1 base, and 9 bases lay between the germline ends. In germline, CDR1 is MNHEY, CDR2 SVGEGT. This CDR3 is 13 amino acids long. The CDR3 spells CASRDSPNTEAFF. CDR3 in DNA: TGTGCCAGCAGGGACAGTCCGAACACTGAAGCTTTCTTT.

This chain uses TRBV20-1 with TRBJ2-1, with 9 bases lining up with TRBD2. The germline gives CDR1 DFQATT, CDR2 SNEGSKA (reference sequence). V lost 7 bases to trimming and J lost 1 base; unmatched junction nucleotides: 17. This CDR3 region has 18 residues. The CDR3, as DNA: TGCAGTGTTGGGAGATCGCACGGCGGGAGGGGTTCCTACAATGAGCAGTTCTTC. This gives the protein CSVGRSHGGRGSYNEQFF.

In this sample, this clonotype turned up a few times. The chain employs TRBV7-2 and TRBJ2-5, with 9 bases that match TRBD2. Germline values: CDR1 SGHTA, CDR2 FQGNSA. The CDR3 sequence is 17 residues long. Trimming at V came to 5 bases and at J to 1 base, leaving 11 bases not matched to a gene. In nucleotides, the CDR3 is TGTGCCAGCAGCCCAGAGGTCGCTAGCGGGGCCCAAGAGACCCAGTACTTC. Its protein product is CASSPEVASGAQETQYF.

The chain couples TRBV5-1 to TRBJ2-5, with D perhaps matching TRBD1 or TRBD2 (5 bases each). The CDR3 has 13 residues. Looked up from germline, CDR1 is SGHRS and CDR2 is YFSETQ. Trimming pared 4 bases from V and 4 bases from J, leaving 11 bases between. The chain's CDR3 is CASSGTVAETQYF. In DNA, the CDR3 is TGCGCCAGCAGCGGGACCGTGGCAGAGACCCAGTACTTC. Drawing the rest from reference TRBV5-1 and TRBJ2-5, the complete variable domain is KAGVTQTPRYLIKTRGQQVTLSCSPISGHRSVSWYQQTPGQGLQFLFEYFSETQRNKGNFPGRFSGRQFSNSRSEMNVSTLELGDSALYLCASSGTVAETQYFGPGTRLLVL.

The CDR3 nucleotides are TGCAGTGCTAGAGCCCCCCAGTTATACAATGAGCAGTACTTC. This gives the protein CSARAPQLYNEQYF. J is TRBJ2-5 and V is TRBV20-1; no firm D call. Germline V gene data show CDR1 as DFQATT and CDR2 as SNEGSKA (reference sequence). The length of the CDR3 is 14 residues. V gave up 1 base and J gave up 11 bases, with 20 bases separating them.